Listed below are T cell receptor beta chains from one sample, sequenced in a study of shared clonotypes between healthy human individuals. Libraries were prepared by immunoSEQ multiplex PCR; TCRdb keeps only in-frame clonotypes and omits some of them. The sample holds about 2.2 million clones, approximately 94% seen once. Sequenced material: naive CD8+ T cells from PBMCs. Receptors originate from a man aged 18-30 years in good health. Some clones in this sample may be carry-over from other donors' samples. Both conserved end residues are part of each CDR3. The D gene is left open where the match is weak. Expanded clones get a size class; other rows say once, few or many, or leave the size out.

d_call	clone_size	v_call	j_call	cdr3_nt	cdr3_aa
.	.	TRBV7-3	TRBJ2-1	TGTGCCAGCAGGTCAGGTTCCAATGAGCAGTTCTTC	CASRSGSNEQFF
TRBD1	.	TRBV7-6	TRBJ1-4	TGTGCCAGCAGCTCCGCGACAGGGCCCACTAATGAAAAACTGTTTTTT	CASSSATGPTNEKLFF
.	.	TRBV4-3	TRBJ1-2	TGCGCCAGCAGCCAAGATCTTGGGGTTGACTATGGCTACACCTTC	CASSQDLGVDYGYTF
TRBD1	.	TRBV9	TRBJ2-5	TGTGCCAGCAGCGCGGAGGGACAGGGGAGGCAGACCCAGTACTTC	CASSAEGQGRQTQYF
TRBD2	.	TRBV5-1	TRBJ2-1	TGCGCCAGCAGCTTGTTAGGAGCGGGAGGGCCCAATGAGCAGTTCTTC	CASSLLGAGGPNEQFF
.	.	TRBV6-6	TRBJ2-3	TGTGCCAGCAGTTACGTAGCAGTACAGTTAGATACGCAGTATTTT	CASSYVAVQLDTQYF
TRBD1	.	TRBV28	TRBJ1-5	TGTGCCAGCAGTGACAGGGGGCTGCCCAATCAGCCCCAGCATTTT	CASSDRGLPNQPQHF
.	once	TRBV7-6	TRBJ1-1	TGTGCCAGCAGCTTAGTAGGGACACATGAAGCTTTCTTT	CASSLVGTHEAFF
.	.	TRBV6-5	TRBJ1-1	TGTGCCAGCAGTTACGCGATGAACACTGAAGCTTTCTTT	CASSYAMNTEAFF
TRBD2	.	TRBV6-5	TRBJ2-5	TGTGCCAGCAGGTCGCGGGAGTACAGAGAAGAGACCCAGTACTTC	CASRSREYREETQYF
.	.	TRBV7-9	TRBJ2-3	TGTGCCAGCAGCTTCGATGGTTCGGGGGTAGCAGATACGCAGTATTTT	CASSFDGSGVADTQYF
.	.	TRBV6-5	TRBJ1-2	TGTGCCAGCAGTTACTCGGACAGCCACTATGGCTACACCTTC	CASSYSDSHYGYTF
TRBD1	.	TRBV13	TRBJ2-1	TGTGCCAGCAGACCGGGACAGGCTTGGGATGAGCAGTTCTTC	CASRPGQAWDEQFF
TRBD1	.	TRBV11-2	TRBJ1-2	TGTGCCAGCAGCCCAAACTGGGGGACAGAAAATAGTAACTATGGCTACACCTTC	CASSPNWGTENSNYGYTF
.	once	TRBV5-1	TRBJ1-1	TGCGCCAGCAGCTTGGATGTTGGCTTAATGAACACTGAAGCTTTCTTT	CASSLDVGLMNTEAFF
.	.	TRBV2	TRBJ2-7	TGTGCCAGCAGTGAGTTCGGGGAGCAGTACTTC	CASSEFGEQYF
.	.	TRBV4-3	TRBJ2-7	TGCGCCAGCAGCCAAGGGCGAACCTACGAGCAGTACTTC	CASSQGRTYEQYF
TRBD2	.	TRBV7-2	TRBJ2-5	TGTGCCAGCAGCCCGACCGGACTAGCGGGAGGGCCGGTAGAGACCCAGTACTTC	CASSPTGLAGGPVETQYF
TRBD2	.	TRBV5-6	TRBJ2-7	TGTGCCAGCAGCCACGCTGCTCCGGGGGGACTAGCGCTTACCTACGAGCAGTACTTC	CASSHAAPGGLALTYEQYF
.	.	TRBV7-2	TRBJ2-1	TGTGCCAGCAGCCCGCGGGGTCCTTCCCCCAAGCAGTTCTTC	CASSPRGPSPKQFF
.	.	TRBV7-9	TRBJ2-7	TGTGCCAGCAGCCCCTTTTCTAAGGGGGACTACGAGCAGTACTTC	CASSPFSKGDYEQYF
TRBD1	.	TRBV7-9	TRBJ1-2	TGTGCCAGCAGCTCGGGACAGGGGAACTATGGCTACACCTTC	CASSSGQGNYGYTF
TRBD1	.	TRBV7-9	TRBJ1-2	TGTGCCAGCAGCTTGGGGACAGGGGAAGGCTACACCTTC	CASSLGTGEGYTF
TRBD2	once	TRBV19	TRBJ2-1	TGTGCCAGTAGCACTAGCGGGAGTTTAAATGAGCAGTTCTTC	CASSTSGSLNEQFF
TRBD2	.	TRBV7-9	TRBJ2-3	TGTGCCAGCAGCTTAGCGGGCCTAGCGGGAGCCCGCTACACAGATACGCAGTATTTT	CASSLAGLAGARYTDTQYF
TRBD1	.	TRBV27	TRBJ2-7	TGTGCCAGCAGTTTATTAGTGAGGGGGCGAGTCTACGAGCAGTACTTC	CASSLLVRGRVYEQYF
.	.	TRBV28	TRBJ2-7	TGTGCCAGCAGTCTGACAGTTCCCTCCTACGAGCAGTACTTC	CASSLTVPSYEQYF
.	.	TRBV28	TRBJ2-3	TGTGCCAGCAGTTTATCCCCCCATGCTAGCACAGATACGCAGTATTTT	CASSLSPHASTDTQYF
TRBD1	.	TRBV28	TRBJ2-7	TGTGCCAGCAGTTTAAAGACAGGGGGCTTCTACGAGCAGTACTTC	CASSLKTGGFYEQYF
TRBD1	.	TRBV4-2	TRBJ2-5	TGTGCCAGCAGCCAAGACGCCCGGGCTCGGACAGGGGGCGCAGAAATGGTTCAGGAGACCCAGTACTTC	CASSQDARARTGGAEMVQETQYF
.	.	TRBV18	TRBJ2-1	TGTGCCAGCTCACCGGACAGATTCTACAATGAGCAGTTCTTC	CASSPDRFYNEQFF
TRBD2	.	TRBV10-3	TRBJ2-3	TGTGCCATCAGTCGAGACGGGGGGATCCCGGACCTGCATACGCAGTATTTT	CAISRDGGIPDLHTQYF
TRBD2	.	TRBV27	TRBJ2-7	TGTGCCAGCAGTGCGCGACTAGCGGGAACCCACGAGCAGTACTTC	CASSARLAGTHEQYF
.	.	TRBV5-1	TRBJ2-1	TGCGCCAGCCGAGGGACCCCAACTACCTTTTCCTACAATGAGCAGTTCTTC	CASRGTPTTFSYNEQFF
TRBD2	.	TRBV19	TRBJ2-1	TGTGCCAGTAGTATAGTTGGACTAGCGGGATACAATGAGCAGTTCTTC	CASSIVGLAGYNEQFF
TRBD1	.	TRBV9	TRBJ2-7	TGTGCCAGCAGTCCTACAGACAGGGCCCACGAGCAGTACTTC	CASSPTDRAHEQYF
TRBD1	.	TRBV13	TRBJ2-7	TGTGCCAGCAGCCCCCGGGACAGCCAATACGAGCAGTACTTC	CASSPRDSQYEQYF
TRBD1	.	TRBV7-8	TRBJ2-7	TGTGCCGGCGGACAGGGTAATGGCTACTACGAGCAGTACTTC	CAGGQGNGYYEQYF
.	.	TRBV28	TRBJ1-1	TGTGCCAGCAGTATGTACGGGAACACTGAAGCTTTCTTT	CASSMYGNTEAFF
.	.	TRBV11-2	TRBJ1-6	TGTGCCAGCAGCTGGGGCGCAAGCTCCTATAATTCACCCCTCCACTTT	CASSWGASSYNSPLHF
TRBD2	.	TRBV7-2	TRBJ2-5	TGTGCCAGCAGCTTAGGAGCGGTTAGCGGGGCGGAGACCCAGTACTTC	CASSLGAVSGAETQYF
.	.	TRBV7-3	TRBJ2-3	TGTGCCAGCAGCTTCGATCGCTTACGGACTAGCACAGATACGCAGTATTTT	CASSFDRLRTSTDTQYF
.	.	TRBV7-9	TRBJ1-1	TGTGCCAGCAGCTTGGCCTCGGGGGGTTTAAGGTACACTGAAGCTTTCTTT	CASSLASGGLRYTEAFF